This T cell receptor beta chain derives from a study of blood T cell repertoires in COVID-19 (dated by TCRdb to about 2020). About the full investigation: Collaborator samples came from the United States, Italy and Spain and covered acute and convalescent phases of COVID-19. The material from the prospective study consisted of cDNA or gDNA derived from T cells, B-cell-depleted T cells, or PBMCs. The dataset comprised deeply sampled blood TCRbeta repertoires from subjects exposed to, actively infected with, or recovered from COVID-19. A freely available public database, intended as a resource for researchers studying the immune response to SARS-CoV-2, is where the repertoires were released. The samples were drawn from two sources: the first 160 participants of the ongoing ImmuneRACE study, and some 1,300 subjects contributed by 6 global collaborators. Sample metadata almost always included a de-identified subject ID, COVID-19 status, age in years and sex. Where available, HLA class I and class II types were taken from metadata supplied by the sample provider and were not determined by assay-based typing. On the study overall, not on this receptor specifically: Clinical and demographic metadata were provided uncurated, with the amount varying by source and participant.

TCRbeta CDR3 regions were amplified from genomic DNA using the immunoSEQ Assay, a bias-controlled multiplex PCR. The published analysis was carried out like this. The number of nucleated cells in each sample was estimated by amplification of reference gene primers within the assay. To quantify the absolute abundance of each unique TCRbeta CDR3 rearrangement, sequence reads were collapsed and filtered. For each sample, productive Simpson clonality was calculated by taking the square root of Simpson's diversity index across productive rearrangements. In TCRdb, the immuneACCESS table is reduced to in-frame sequences with V and J assigned. These tables do not hold every clone; where another copy was compared, an unresolved V gene accounts for under half, and the others remain unexplained. The V and J calls and clone size come from that table; D and trimming were worked out from the DNA. The sample table holds roughly 70,000 clones, of which about nine tenths were seen once. In total, the top ten clones hold 25% to 30% of the sample.

Of note for this clone: The clone's antigen remains unknown. The record has no base qualities; no much larger clone is one base away.

Collaborating institutions collected whole blood in K2EDTA tubes following their own protocols. For TCRbeta analysis, collaborator samples were shipped as frozen whole blood, as isolated PBMCs, or as DNA extracted from either sample type. Between the V and J ends, shortened by 5 bases and 8 bases respectively, the junction contains 19 bases. Looking up the germline V gene (reference sequence) yields CDR1 LNHDA and CDR2 SQIVND. Including cysteine and phenylalanine, the CDR3 has 15 amino acids. Kept here is only the CDR3 DNA, which spans 45 bases and is read in frame from base 1. The rearrangement joined TRBV19 to TRBJ1-3, with a weak D call of TRBD1 (6 bases match). The sequence was collected from a woman older than 75 with active or convalescent COVID-19. Sequenced sample: peripheral blood. CDR3 loop: CASSGGRAGGDTIYF. The bases read TGTGCCAGTAGTGGAGGACGCGCGGGGGGCGACACCATATATTTT.